Each of the 12 T cell receptor beta chains below was sequenced from the same sample in a study of patients and donors after allogeneic stem cell transplantation. TCRdb independently ran MiXCR on the RT-PCR reads; one entry per CDR3 protein. The repertoire holds around 29,000 distinct CDR3 sequences, with 37% as singletons. Sequences were obtained from blood, either unsorted or a sorted T cell fraction (not recorded which). The receptors derive from a human donor who was either an allogeneic HSCT recipient or a stem cell or donor lymphocyte infusion donor (not recorded which). It is not recorded whose cells these are; they may come from a transplant donor.

The genes are TRBV20-1 and TRBJ1-6, with 8 bases matching TRBD1. From germline, CDR1 is DFQATT and CDR2 SNEGSKA (reference sequence). This CDR3 is built from 13 residues. The V gene end was trimmed by 6 bases and the J gene end by 7 bases; junction bases not matched to a gene: 5. CDR3 DNA sequence: TGCAGTGCAGAGACAGGGGCCAATTCACCCCTCCACTTT. Its translation: CSAETGANSPLHF.

This clonotype showed up just a few times. The rearrangement uses TRBV5-1 and TRBJ1-1, with TRBD1 identical over 9 bases. The CDR3 length is 14 residues. V shed 7 bases and J 4 bases; nucleotides not matched to a gene: 8. The germline CDR1 and CDR2 sequences are SGHRS and YFSETQ. CDR3 nucleotide sequence: TGCGCCAGCGTCTTGGACAGGGGAGTCACTGAAGCTTTCTTT. Translated, it gives CASVLDRGVTEAFF.

In this sample, this clonotype turned up a few times. The chain carries TRBV21-1 and TRBJ2-7; the table assigns TRBD1, which was not confirmed against the DNA. TRBV21-1 is a pseudogene. The CDR3 covers 12 residues. CDR3: CASSGHLFEQYV. CDR3 nucleotide sequence: TGTGCCAGTTCGGGACATTTATTCGAGCAGTACGTC.

V and J are TRBV12-3 or TRBV12-4 and TRBJ1-1; D is uncertain. The CDR3 is made up of 14 amino acids. V was clipped by 7 bases and J by 3 bases, with 15 bases between them. The CDR3 loop is CASTLLNSDTEAFF. The CDR3 region has the DNA TGTGCCAGCACCCTCCTCAACTCCGACACTGAAGCTTTCTTT.

This clonotype was seen ten or more times. This chain links TRBV5-1 with TRBJ1-1; no reliable D call. There are 14 residues in the CDR3. From germline, CDR1 is SGHRS and CDR2 YFSETQ. Trimming took off 0 bases at V and 0 bases at J, with 6 bases between the two ends. The CDR3 is CASSLAELNTEAFF. Written as DNA, the CDR3 is TGCGCCAGCAGCTTGGCTGAATTGAACACTGAAGCTTTCTTT.

This clonotype was counted many times. The rearrangement uses TRBV10-1 and TRBJ1-1; 9 bases fit TRBD1. Germline V gene lookup returns CDR1 WNHNN and CDR2 SYGVQD (reference sequence). The length of the CDR3 is 17 residues. Unmatched junction bases numbered 10, after V lost 3 bases and J lost 2 bases. The CDR3 sequence: CASSDTGGAPENTEAFF. The DNA for the CDR3 is TGCGCCAGCAGTGATACAGGGGGCGCCCCCGAAAACACTGAAGCTTTCTTT.

The genes are TRBV27 and TRBJ1-2, with 7 positions matching TRBD1. CDR1 MNHEY and CDR2 SMNVEV come from the germline V gene (reference sequence). V was pared by 6 bases and J by 0 bases, with 4 bases of the junction left unmatched. The CDR3 covers 14 residues. Here the CDR3 reads CASRRQGSNYGYTF. The CDR3 bases are TGTGCCAGCAGGCGACAGGGTTCTAACTATGGCTACACCTTC.

This clonotype has only a few counts. The chain carries TRBV24-1 and TRBJ2-2; 8 positions agree with TRBD1. J lost 4 bases, V lost 7 bases, and 4 bases had no gene match. Germline CDR1 is KGHDR and CDR2 is SFDVKD. The CDR3 consists of 14 residues. The CDR3 bases are TGTGCCACCAGCACAGGGGGGCGCACCGGGGAGCTGTTTTTT. This encodes CATSTGGRTGELFF.

This clonotype showed up just a few times. The chain is built from TRBV28 and TRBJ2-3; no firm D call. CDR3 length: 12 amino acids. Germline CDR1 MDHEN, CDR2 SYDVKM. Trimming left V 2 bases short and J 6 bases short, with 6 bases between. In DNA form, the CDR3 reads TGTGCCAGCAGTTTAATCCGTGATACGCAGTATTTT. The encoded protein is CASSLIRDTQYF.

This clonotype is labeled medium-sized. V gene TRBV7-2 combines with J gene TRBJ1-5; D is perhaps TRBD1 (5 bases). The germline V gene has CDR1 SGHTA and CDR2 FQGNSA. This CDR3 is built from 15 residues. The V end lost 1 base, the J end lost 4 bases, and 11 bases lay between the germline ends. The CDR3 region is CASSLERGVNQPQHF. As DNA, the CDR3 is TGTGCCAGCAGCTTAGAAAGGGGCGTGAATCAGCCCCAGCATTTT.

The rearrangement uses TRBV29-1 and TRBJ2-1; 8 positions match TRBD1. This CDR3 has 13 amino acids. CDR1 and CDR2 (germline): SQVTM, ANQGSEA. V lost 5 bases and J lost 10; bases outside the gene matches: 10. This CDR3 is CSVWDRRVAEQFF. As DNA, the CDR3 is TGCAGCGTTTGGGACAGGAGGGTTGCGGAGCAGTTCTTC.

This clonotype was counted a few times. This sequence joins TRBV20-1 and TRBJ1-3; D unclear. There are 12 residues in the CDR3. The germline CDR1 and CDR2 sequences are DFQATT and SNEGSKA (reference sequence). V was cut by 6 bases and J by 8 bases, with 14 bases left in between. The CDR3 loop is CSARVAGDTIYF. CDR3 DNA: TGCAGTGCGCGGGTGGCGGGAGACACCATATATTTT.